This T cell receptor beta chain was identified during a study of T cell repertoires in cytomegalovirus infection (dated by TCRdb to the late 2010s). Background for the entire study: Alongside well-studied HLA-B-restricted epitopes, the peptide stimulations were aimed at recently identified HLA-C-restricted CMV epitopes, whose presentation resists viral immunomodulation. Donor HLA type was relevant to the analysis, because carriage of CMV infection together with the matching HLA type was indicated by public TCR beta signatures. The paper's findings and limits, for the study overall: Carriers of CMV infection plus the relevant HLA type were discriminated by the cumulative frequency of public TCR beta family members in the study cohort and in an independent roughly 380-donor cohort. The ex vivo response was dominated by HLA-C-restricted CMV-specific TCR beta clonotypes, which also provided the single most frequent clonotype in two of eight donors.

This clonotype was observed a handful of times. Its binding antigen is unknown. It has no much larger one-base neighbor in the sample; base qualities were not kept. These reads were obtained on an Illumina HiSeq 1500. TCRdb ran its own pipeline on the public reads, namely fastp trimming at Q25 and MiXCR clone calling, and kept in-frame beta chains. Rows with one shared CDR3 protein collapse into an entry with the most common genes and DNA. In this sample the table shows around 99,000 distinct CDR3 sequences, around 31% of which occur a single time. 81% of the sample is held by the ten biggest clonotypes. This sample's treatment or condition label indicates: in vitro stimulation with specific CMV peptide epitopes to enrich CMV-specific T cells. The CDR3, cysteine through phenylalanine, is 13 amino acids long. CDR3 DNA is the only sequence kept; it has 39 bases, read in frame from the first base. CDR1 MDHEN and CDR2 SYDVKM were looked up in the germline V gene. Germline trimming: 3 bases from V, 6 bases from J; junction bases outside gene matches: 5.

The chain joins TRBV28 to TRBJ2-7, with 7 bases matching TRBD1. The clonotype was recovered from a human donor in good health (CMV status not recorded). Some clones in this sample may be carry-over from other donors' samples. Sample: CD8+ T cells from cultured PBMCs, taken from culture after CMV antigen stimulation. The nucleotide sequence reads TGTGCCAGCAGTTTCCCCACAGGGGCCGAGCAGTACTTC. Its protein is CASSFPTGAEQYF.